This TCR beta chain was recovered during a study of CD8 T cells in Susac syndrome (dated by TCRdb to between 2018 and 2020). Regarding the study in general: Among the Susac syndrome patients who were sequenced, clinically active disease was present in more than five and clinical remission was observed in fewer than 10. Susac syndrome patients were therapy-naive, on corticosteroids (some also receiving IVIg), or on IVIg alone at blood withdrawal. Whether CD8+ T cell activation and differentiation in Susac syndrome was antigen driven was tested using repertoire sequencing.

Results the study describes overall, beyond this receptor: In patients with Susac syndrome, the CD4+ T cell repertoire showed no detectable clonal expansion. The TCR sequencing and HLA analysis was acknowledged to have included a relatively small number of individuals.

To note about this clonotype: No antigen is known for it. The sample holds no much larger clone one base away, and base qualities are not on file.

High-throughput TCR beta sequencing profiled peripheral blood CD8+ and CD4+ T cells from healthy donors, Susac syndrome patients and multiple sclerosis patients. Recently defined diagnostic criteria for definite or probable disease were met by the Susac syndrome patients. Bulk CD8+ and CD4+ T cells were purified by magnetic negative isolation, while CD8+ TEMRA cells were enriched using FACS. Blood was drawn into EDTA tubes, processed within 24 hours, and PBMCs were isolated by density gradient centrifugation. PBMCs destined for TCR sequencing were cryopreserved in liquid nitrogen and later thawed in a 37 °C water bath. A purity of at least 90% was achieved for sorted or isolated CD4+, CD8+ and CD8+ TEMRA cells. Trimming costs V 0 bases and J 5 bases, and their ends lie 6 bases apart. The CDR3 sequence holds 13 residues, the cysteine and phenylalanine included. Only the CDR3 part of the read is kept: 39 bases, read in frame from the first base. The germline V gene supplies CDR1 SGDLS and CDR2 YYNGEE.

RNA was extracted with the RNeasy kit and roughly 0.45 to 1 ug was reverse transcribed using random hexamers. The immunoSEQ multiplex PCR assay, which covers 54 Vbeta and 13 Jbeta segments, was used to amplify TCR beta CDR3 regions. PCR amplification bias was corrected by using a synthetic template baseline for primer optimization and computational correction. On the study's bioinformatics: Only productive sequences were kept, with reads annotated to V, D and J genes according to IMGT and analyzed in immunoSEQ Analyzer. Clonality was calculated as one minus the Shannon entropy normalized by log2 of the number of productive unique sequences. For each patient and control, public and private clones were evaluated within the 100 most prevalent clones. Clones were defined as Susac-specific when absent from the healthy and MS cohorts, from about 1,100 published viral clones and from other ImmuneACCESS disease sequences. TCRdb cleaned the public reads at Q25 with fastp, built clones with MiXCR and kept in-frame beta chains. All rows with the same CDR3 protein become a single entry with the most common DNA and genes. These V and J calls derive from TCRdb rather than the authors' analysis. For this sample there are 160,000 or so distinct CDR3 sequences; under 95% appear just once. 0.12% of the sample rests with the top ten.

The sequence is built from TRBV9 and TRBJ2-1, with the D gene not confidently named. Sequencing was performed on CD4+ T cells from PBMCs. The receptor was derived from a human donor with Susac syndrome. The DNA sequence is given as TGTGCCAGCAGCGTAGCCCACAACAATGAGCAGTTCTTC. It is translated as CASSVAHNNEQFF. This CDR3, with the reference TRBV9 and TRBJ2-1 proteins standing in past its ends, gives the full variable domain DSGVTQTPKHLITATGQRVTLRCSPRSGDLSVYWYQQSLDQGLQFLIQYYNGEERAKGNILERFSAQQFPDLHSELNLSSLELGDSALYFCASSVAHNNEQFFGPGTRLTVL.